The clone carrying this T cell receptor beta chain was detected a few times. What it binds is unknown. A much larger clonotype is one base distant, so this may be a read error. The authors incorporated unique molecular identifiers into the TCR beta cDNA libraries. TCRdb re-derived calls from the PCR reads in MiXCR, one entry per CDR3 protein. The table has about 160,000 distinct CDR3 sequences, under 40% seen once. These data originate in a study of post-analysis software for immune sequencing data. As for the study in general: Recorded subtypes: relapsing-remitting, secondary progressive, progressive-relapsing; some patients unannotated. Study-level points and caveats: Analysis by F measure revealed that same-batch samples clustered strongly together. With TRBV5-6, TRBV5-1 and TRBV20-1 included, 4 or 5 TRBV segments were more frequent in patients than in controls.

The CDR3 consists of 16 residues. Germline loops: CDR1 SGHDN, CDR2 FVKESK. V was clipped by 0 bases and J by 7 bases, with 19 bases between them. The V and J genes are TRBV14 and TRBJ2-7; possible D gene TRBD2, 6 bases. The sequence was obtained from a girl under 18 with multiple sclerosis. Sequenced here: blood, sampled after autologous hematopoietic stem cell transplantation. CDR3 protein: CASSQEAGSRYNEQYF. The DNA of the CDR3 is TGTGCCAGCAGCCAAGAGGCGGGGAGTAGGTACAATGAGCAGTACTTC.